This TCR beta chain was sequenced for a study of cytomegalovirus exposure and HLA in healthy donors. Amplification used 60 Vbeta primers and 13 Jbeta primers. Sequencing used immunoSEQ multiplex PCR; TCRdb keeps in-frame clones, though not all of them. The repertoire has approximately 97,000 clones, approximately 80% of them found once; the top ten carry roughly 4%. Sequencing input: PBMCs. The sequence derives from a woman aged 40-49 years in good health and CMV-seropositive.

The CDR3 sequence: CASSFNRGLGTQYF. CDR3 DNA: TGTGCCAGCAGCTTCAACAGGGGTCTCGGTACGCAGTATTTT. The V and J genes are TRBV5-4 and TRBJ2-3; TRBD1 matches 7 bases. Trimming at V came to 2 bases and at J to 8 bases, leaving 8 bases not matched to a gene. The CDR3 has 14 amino acids. CDR1 is SGHNT, CDR2 YYREEE, per germline (reference sequence).